Sequencing of this T cell receptor beta chain was carried out in a study of CD4 T cells in relation to SARS-CoV-2 and coronaviruses. Study information: Patient ages ranged from about 20 to 72, median 38. Study-level results: Pre-pandemic and post-infection samples never came from the same donor.

Clones were read by immunoSEQ multiplex PCR, and TCRdb kept only the in-frame ones, dropping some. This sample has about 38,000 clones, with 85% to 90% found just once. Concerning this clone itself: Its antigen is undetermined.

CD4 enrichment then naive enrichment separated naive from memory CD4+ cells. The sequence was collected from an adult with COVID-19. Input material: memory CD4+ T cells from PBMCs.

The CDR3 sequence: CASSVAYGNYEQYF. The CDR3 coding sequence is TGTGCCAGCAGCGTAGCTTACGGAAACTACGAGCAGTACTTC. The chain is built from TRBV9 and TRBJ2-7, with D uncertain. The germline V gene encodes CDR1 SGDLS and CDR2 YYNGEE. The CDR3 loop spans 14 amino acids. Trimming took off 0 bases at V and 3 bases at J, with 10 bases between the two ends.